These 30 T cell receptor beta chains share one sample of origin, sequenced in a study of T cells in Graves' hyperthyroidism and ophthalmopathy. From RNA transcripts, TCR beta CDR3 regions were amplified. The HTBI primer set drove a first-round RT-PCR of the TCR CDR3. TCRdb re-called the multiplex PCR reads through MiXCR, storing one row per CDR3 protein. This table holds 530,000 or so distinct CDR3 sequences, about 43% found once. The sequencing input was peripheral blood or thyroid tissue (not recorded which). These receptors were collected from a woman younger than 30 with Graves' hyperthyroidism.

A remark on this clonotype: The conserved phenylalanine or tryptophan is not found at the CDR3 terminus, so this likely reflects a read error. The DNA is left out, because the CDR3 cannot be placed on it with certainty; the CDR3 is given as TCRdb lists it. V and J are TRBV19 and TRBJ1-3. CDR1 and CDR2 from the germline V gene are LNHDA and SQIVND (reference sequence). From its first to its last residue, the CDR3 has 9 amino acids. This chain's CDR3 is CASSPTPLA.

The rearrangement joins TRBV2 to TRBJ2-1; D perhaps matches TRBD2 (5 bases). The CDR3 spans 14 residues. The germline gives CDR1 SNHLY, CDR2 FYNNEI. V shed 4 bases and J shed 9 bases, with 16 bases lying between them. Here the CDR3 reads CASSGLAPTGEQFF. CDR3 nucleotides: TGTGCCAGCAGTGGGCTAGCTCCTACGGGTGAGCAGTTCTTC.

This chain uses TRBV20-1 with TRBJ2-7; tentatively, D is TRBD2 (6 bases). The CDR3 covers 16 residues. Trimming left V 1 base short and J 7 bases short, with 23 bases between. The germline V gene encodes CDR1 DFQATT and CDR2 SNEGSKA (reference sequence). In nucleotides, the CDR3 is TGCAGTGCTAGAGGCGAAACTAGCAGTTCATACACAGAGCAGTACTTC. Amino acid sequence: CSARGETSSSYTEQYF.

In its sample, this clonotype was seen many times. The V call is TRBV6-5, the J call TRBJ2-7, with 12 bases identical to TRBD1. The germline V gene encodes CDR1 MNHEY and CDR2 SVGAGI. V lost 6 bases and J lost 4; bases outside the gene matches: 10. The CDR3 has 16 residues. The CDR3 coding sequence is TGTGCCAGCAGGAACGCCCCGGGACAGGGGGCGTACGAGCAGTACTTC. This gives the protein CASRNAPGQGAYEQYF.

This clonotype has just one count. The missing conserved phenylalanine or tryptophan at the end of this CDR3 makes a read error likely. The limits of the CDR3 on the DNA are not certain, so only TCRdb's listed CDR3 is given. V and J are TRBV2 and TRBJ1-1; the table's D call of TRBD1 was not tested on the DNA. In germline, CDR1 is SNHLY, CDR2 FYNNEI. Ends included, the CDR3 has 10 residues. The CDR3 sequence: CASSDRQAAY.

This clonotype appeared a single time. Germline and junction disagree at one end, which may indicate a read error. The chain joins TRBV10-3 to TRBJ2-7; D not resolved. Per germline, CDR1 ENHRY and CDR2 SYGVKD. The CDR3 spans 15 residues. CDR3 protein: CAISELLNTAYEQYF. CDR3 DNA sequence: TGTGCCATCAGTGAGTTGTTGAACACCGCCTACGAGCAATACTTC.

The rearrangement links TRBV5-1 to TRBJ2-7; 8 nucleotides line up with TRBD2. V was clipped by 1 base and J by 5 bases; unmatched bases: 5. Germline lookup yields CDR1 SGHRS and CDR2 YFSETQ. The CDR3 is made up of 14 amino acids. CDR3 sequence: CASSLRGGLDEQYF. The CDR3 DNA reads TGCGCCAGCAGCTTGCGGGGGGGCCTCGACGAGCAGTACTTC.

At least ten counts were recorded for this clonotype. The chain links TRBV29-1 to TRBJ2-3; 10 nucleotides match TRBD2. This CDR3 contains 13 residues. Germline V gene data show CDR1 as SQVTM and CDR2 as ANQGSEA. V dropped 2 bases and J dropped 9; count of bases not matched to a gene: 5. The CDR3 reads CSVETWTSGTQYF. In nucleotides, the CDR3 is TGCAGCGTTGAAACCTGGACTAGCGGAACGCAGTATTTT.

CDR3 nucleotides: TGTGCCAGCAGCCGGAAAAGACTAGCGGGGGCCCACAATGAGCAGTTCTTC. It yields the protein CASSRKRLAGAHNEQFF. V is TRBV7-8 and J is TRBJ2-1, with TRBD2 matching over 12 bases. Germline values: CDR1 SGHVS, CDR2 FQNEAQ. V trimming: 5 bases; J trimming: 5 bases; junction bases outside the gene matches: 10. There are 17 residues in the CDR3.

The CDR3 DNA reads as TGTGCCAGCAGCTGGACTAGCGGGTATCCCCCCTACGAGCAGTACTTC. Its protein product is CASSWTSGYPPYEQYF. The chain employs TRBV7-9 and TRBJ2-7; 11 nucleotides match TRBD2. The length of the CDR3 is 16 residues. V lost 4 bases to trimming and J lost 2 bases; unmatched junction nucleotides: 7. The germline V gene encodes CDR1 SEHNR and CDR2 FQNEAQ (reference sequence).

In its sample, this clonotype was seen many times. This chain uses TRBV9 with TRBJ2-2; D is tentatively TRBD1 or TRBD2 (5 bases each). Germline V gene sequence: CDR1 SGDLS, CDR2 YYNGEE. The CDR3 sequence is 19 residues long. V lost 4 bases and J 5 bases, leaving 27 bases between the germline ends. The CDR3 reads CASSPRLGDGVRWTGELFF. The DNA of the CDR3 is TGTGCCAGCAGCCCTCGCCTCGGGGACGGTGTTCGGTGGACCGGGGAGCTGTTTTTT.

The rearrangement links TRBV7-8 to TRBJ1-6; no clear D gene. V was trimmed by 7 bases and J by 5 bases, leaving 15 bases between them. Germline V gives CDR1 SGHVS, CDR2 FQNEAQ. The CDR3 runs to 15 residues. CDR3 sequence: CASTEAGGNNSPLHF. CDR3 in DNA: TGTGCCAGCACCGAAGCAGGAGGGAATAATTCACCCCTCCACTTT. The entire variable domain, with the rest obtained from reference TRBV7-8 and TRBJ1-6, is as follows: GAGVSQSPRYKVAKRGQDVALRCDPISGHVSLFWYQQALGQGPEFLTYFQNEAQLDKSGLPSDRFFAERPEGSVSTLKIQRTQQEDSAVYLCASTEAGGNNSPLHFGNGTRLTVT.

This clonotype was counted ten times or more. This sequence joins TRBV20-1 and TRBJ1-5; TRBD1 aligns across 9 bases. Germline V gives CDR1 DFQATT, CDR2 SNEGSKA (reference sequence). The CDR3 is 13 amino acids. V lost 0 bases and J lost 6; bases outside the gene matches: 0. CDR3 DNA sequence: TGCAGTGCTAGAGAGGACAGGGGTCAGCCCCAGCATTTT. This gives the protein CSAREDRGQPQHF.

The genes are TRBV4-1 and TRBJ2-2; TRBD1 agrees at 8 bases. The trim removed 4 bases at V and 7 bases at J, leaving 8 bases unmatched. The CDR3 extends over 15 amino acids. Germline CDR1 is MGHRA and CDR2 is YSYEKL. The CDR3 protein is CASSRGQGFSGELFF. CDR3 nucleotides: TGCGCCAGCAGCCGAGGACAGGGCTTTAGCGGGGAGCTGTTTTTT.

This clonotype has a count of ten or more. V is TRBV20-1 and J is TRBJ1-5; D unresolved. The CDR3 totals 14 residues. Trimming removed 6 bases at V and 2 bases at J, with 14 bases between. Germline V gene lookup returns CDR1 DFQATT and CDR2 SNEGSKA (reference sequence). The CDR3 DNA reads TGCAGTGCCGCCCCCGGTGCCCGCAATCAGCCCCAGCATTTT. This codes for CSAAPGARNQPQHF.

V is TRBV24-1 and J is TRBJ1-4; D is unresolved. CDR3 length: 16 residues. CDR1 is KGHDR, CDR2 SFDVKD, per germline. Trimming stripped 5 bases from V and 8 bases from J, with 20 bases between. As DNA, the CDR3 is TGTGCCACCAGTGGACCCACTGATGTAGCGGGCGAAAAACTGTTTTTT. Translation: CATSGPTDVAGEKLFF.

This clonotype was detected ten times or more. The chain carries TRBV20-1 and TRBJ2-7; possibly TRBD1 for D (6 bases). CDR1 is DFQATT, CDR2 SNEGSKA, per germline (reference sequence). The CDR3 has 12 residues. The V and J ends lost 5 bases and 4 bases respectively, with 12 bases between them. The chain's CDR3 is CSAFRQGYEQYF. The CDR3 region has the DNA TGCAGTGCTTTCAGGCAGGGGTACGAGCAGTACTTC.

The chain links TRBV25-1 to TRBJ1-4; no reliable D call. CDR1 is MGHDK, CDR2 SYGVNS, per germline. The V end was cut by 0 bases, the J end by 5 bases, with 10 bases between. The length of the CDR3 is 15 residues. CDR3 coding DNA: TGTGCCAGCAGTGAATATGGCAGAAGAAATGAAAAACTGTTTTTT. Translated: CASSEYGRRNEKLFF. Looking up the rest from reference TRBV25-1 and TRBJ1-4 gives the full variable domain: EADIYQTPRYLVIGTGKKITLECSQTMGHDKMYWYQQDPGMELHLIHYSYGVNSTEKGDLSSESTVSRIRTEHFPLTLESARPSHTSQYLCASSEYGRRNEKLFFGSGTQLSVL.

For this clonotype: Just one base apart from a much larger clone, this may be a read error. This sequence joins TRBV3-1 and TRBJ1-6, with TRBD1 identical over 9 bases. V was clipped by 7 bases and J by 10 bases; unmatched bases: 14. The CDR3 loop spans 16 amino acids. CDR1 is LGHDT and CDR2 is YNNKEL in the germline V gene (reference sequence). CDR3 DNA: TGTGCCAGCATCGATACGGGGACAGGGACGGGGTCACCCCTCCACTTT. It is translated as CASIDTGTGTGSPLHF.

The table lists this clonotype with a few counts. The chain couples TRBV7-3 to TRBJ2-1; 8 nucleotides match TRBD2. CDR3 size: 15 residues. V was pared by 0 bases and J by 11 bases, with 9 bases of the junction left unmatched. Germline CDR1 SGHTA, CDR2 FQGTGA. CDR3 DNA: TGTGCCAGCAGCTTAACATCTAGCGGGTCTTTGAAGCAGTTCTTC. Protein sequence: CASSLTSSGSLKQFF.

A few counts support this clonotype. Being one base from a much bigger clone, this may be a read error. No conserved phenylalanine or tryptophan ends this CDR3, so it is likely a read error. The chain joins TRBV13 to TRBJ1-1, with unresolved D. The CDR3 sequence is 13 residues long. Germline V CDR1 and CDR2: PRHDT, FYEKMQ (reference sequence). Trimming pared 5 bases from V and 1 base from J, leaving 8 bases between. The DNA of the CDR3 is TGTGCCAGCAGCCCTACAGCGAACACTGAAGCTTTCTCT. This translates into CASSPTANTEAFS.

This clonotype was found many times. The CDR3 loop reads CASTLGDRGNSPLHF. CDR3 coding DNA: TGTGCCAGCACCCTGGGGGACAGGGGGAATTCACCCCTCCACTTT. V gene TRBV12-3 or TRBV12-4 combines with J gene TRBJ1-6, with 11 bases that match TRBD1. The junction had 6 bases not matched to a gene; V was cut back by 7 bases and J by 7 bases. This CDR3 comprises 15 residues.

This chain joins TRBV12-3 or TRBV12-4 and TRBJ1-4; 7 positions match TRBD1. V lost 6 bases and J lost 2; bases outside the gene matches: 3. This CDR3 region has 14 residues. The CDR3 region is CASSKGGTNEKLFF. For the CDR3, the DNA is TGTGCCAGCAGCAAAGGGGGCACTAATGAAAAACTGTTTTTT.

A note on this clonotype: Being one base from a much bigger clone, this may be a read error. This chain connects TRBV6-1 to TRBJ2-5; 8 nucleotides line up with TRBD1. The CDR3 runs 14 residues. The germline CDR1 and CDR2 sequences are MNHNS and SASEGT. The ends lost 6 bases at V and 2 bases at J; junction bases unmatched: 5. For the CDR3, the DNA is TGTGCCAGCAGGACAGGGGACACACAAGAGACCCAGTACTTC. It is translated as CASRTGDTQETQYF.

CDR3: CASSGRLRHTEAFF. The CDR3 DNA follows: TGTGCCAGCAGCGGACGTCTGAGACACACTGAAGCTTTCTTT. V and J are TRBV5-5 and TRBJ1-1; D remains unclear. Germline CDR1 reads SGHKS; CDR2 reads YYEKEE (reference sequence). This CDR3 spans 14 amino acids. V dropped 4 bases and J dropped 3 bases, with 13 bases sitting between them.

As concerns this clonotype: Germline is not matched at one junction end, which may reflect a read error. The chain has TRBV29-1 and TRBJ1-3; D is unresolved. The CDR3 sequence is 15 residues long. Germline values: CDR1 SQVTM, CDR2 ANQGSEA. CDR3 in amino acids: CSAVRQEEAGSTIYF. CDR3 bases: TGCAGCGCTGTACGGCAGGAAGAAGCTGGAAGCACCATATATTTT. Filled out from reference TRBV29-1 and TRBJ1-3, the complete variable domain reads SAVISQKPSRDICQRGTSLTIQCQVDSQVTMMFWYRQQPGQSLTLIATANQGSEATYESGFVIDKFPISRPNLTFSTLTVSNMSPEDSSIYLCSAVRQEEAGSTIYFGEGSWLTVV.

The chain carries TRBV19 and TRBJ2-7; TRBD2 matches 9 bases. V lost 5 bases to trimming and J lost 7 bases; unmatched junction nucleotides: 15. The CDR3 runs 16 residues. Germline CDR1 is LNHDA and CDR2 is SQIVND (reference sequence). The CDR3 spells CASSWPAGGRYNEQYF. CDR3 sequence (DNA): TGTGCCAGTAGTTGGCCCGCGGGAGGGCGCTACAATGAGCAGTACTTC.

The J gene is TRBJ1-1, the V gene TRBV10-3; 11 positions agree with TRBD1. CDR3 length: 17 residues. After removal of 4 bases from V and 0 bases from J, the junction contained 7 bases not matched to a gene. Germline V gene data show CDR1 as ENHRY and CDR2 as SYGVKD. CDR3 DNA sequence: TGTGCCATCAGTGCCGGACAGGGGGCCGGTTTGAACACTGAAGCTTTCTTT. The encoded protein is CAISAGQGAGLNTEAFF.

This clonotype has a count of ten or more. This chain joins TRBV6-6 and TRBJ2-7, with 7 positions matching TRBD2. The CDR3 is 13 amino acids. V lost 6 bases and J lost 6; bases outside the gene matches: 8. CDR1 and CDR2 (germline): MNHNY, SVGAGI (reference sequence). The CDR3 loop is CASRPGLVFEQYF. The CDR3, as DNA: TGTGCCAGCAGACCCGGACTAGTTTTCGAGCAGTACTTC.

The CDR3 coding sequence is TGCGCCAGCAGCTTGGTGGGGAGTTCGAACACCGGGGAGCTGTTTTTT. Protein: CASSLVGSSNTGELFF. This chain links TRBV5-1 with TRBJ2-2, with D tentatively TRBD2 (5 bases). CDR3 size: 16 residues. Germline V gene lookup returns CDR1 SGHRS and CDR2 YFSETQ. Trimming cost V 0 bases and J 0 bases, with 9 bases left between them.